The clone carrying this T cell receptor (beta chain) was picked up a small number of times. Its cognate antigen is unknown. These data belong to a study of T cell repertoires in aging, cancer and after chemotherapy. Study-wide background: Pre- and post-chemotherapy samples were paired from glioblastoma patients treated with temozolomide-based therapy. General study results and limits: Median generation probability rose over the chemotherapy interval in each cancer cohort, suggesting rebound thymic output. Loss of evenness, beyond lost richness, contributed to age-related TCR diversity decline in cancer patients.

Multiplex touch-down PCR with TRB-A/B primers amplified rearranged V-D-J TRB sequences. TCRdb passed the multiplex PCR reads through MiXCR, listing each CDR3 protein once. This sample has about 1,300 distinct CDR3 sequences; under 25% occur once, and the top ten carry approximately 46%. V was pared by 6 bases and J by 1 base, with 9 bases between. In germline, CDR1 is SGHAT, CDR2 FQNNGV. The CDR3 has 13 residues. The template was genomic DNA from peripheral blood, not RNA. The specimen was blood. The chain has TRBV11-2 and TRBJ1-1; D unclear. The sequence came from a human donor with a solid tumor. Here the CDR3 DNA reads TGTGCCAGCAGTGGAAGCGGGAACACTGAAGCTTTCTTT. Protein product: CASSGSGNTEAFF.